What follows are 20 T cell receptor beta chains derived from one specimen sequenced in a study of cytomegalovirus exposure and HLA in healthy donors. This PCR relied on a set of 60 Vbeta primers and 13 Jbeta primers. Clones were read by immunoSEQ multiplex PCR, and TCRdb kept only the in-frame ones, dropping some. This table has about 60,000 clones, approximately 70% appearing once. Sequenced sample: PBMCs. Receptor source: a woman in her fifties or sixties in good health and CMV-seropositive.

The chain has TRBV19 and TRBJ2-1; the match to TRBD2 covers 7 bases. Germline CDR1 LNHDA, CDR2 SQIVND (reference sequence). The CDR3 covers 16 residues. The J segment lost 1 base and the V segment lost 5 bases, leaving 8 bases of the junction unmatched. CDR3 in amino acids: CASSVTRAGSYNEQFF. The CDR3, as DNA: TGTGCCAGTAGTGTGACTAGAGCGGGGTCCTACAATGAGCAGTTCTTC.

The chain uses TRBV11-2 and TRBJ1-4; D may be TRBD1 (5 bases). The CDR3 spans 11 residues. Per germline, CDR1 SGHAT and CDR2 FQNNGV. V lost 10 bases to trimming and J lost 6 bases, with 9 bases between them. CDR3 protein: CAIGGDEKLFF. The DNA for the CDR3 is TGTGCCATCGGGGGGGATGAAAAACTGTTTTTT.

The CDR3 coding sequence is TGTGCCAGCGGACTAGCGGGGATCACAGATACGCAGTATTTT. The encoded protein is CASGLAGITDTQYF. The rearrangement links TRBV2 to TRBJ2-3; 12 bases align to TRBD2. V shed 8 bases, J shed 2 bases, and the junction held 2 bases outside the gene matches. Germline CDR1 reads SNHLY; CDR2 reads FYNNEI. The CDR3 has 14 residues.

The CDR3 nucleotides read TGCAGTGCTAGCGGGGGGGACATTCAGTACTTC. This codes for CSASGGDIQYF. This chain connects TRBV20-1 to TRBJ2-4; 8 bases fit TRBD2. Trimming removed 3 bases from V and 8 bases from J; junction bases left unmatched: 0. This CDR3 is built from 11 residues. Germline values: CDR1 DFQATT, CDR2 SNEGSKA (reference sequence).

This clone was detected only a few times. CDR3 DNA sequence: TGTGCCAGCAGTCAAAGGGACAGTCGTGGATTTTATGGCTACACCTTC. Amino acids: CASSQRDSRGFYGYTF. The chain employs TRBV6-6 and TRBJ1-2; 7 bases agree with TRBD1. The J segment lost 5 bases and the V segment lost 5 bases, leaving 14 bases of the junction unmatched. CDR3 length: 16 amino acids. Germline V gene sequence: CDR1 MNHNY, CDR2 SVGAGI (reference sequence).

V gene TRBV6-5 combines with J gene TRBJ1-5; the D gene is possibly TRBD1 (6 bases). Germline V CDR1 and CDR2: MNHEY, SVGAGI. The ends were cut back, 5 bases at V and 4 bases at J, with 12 bases in the middle. This CDR3 comprises 14 residues. This CDR3 is CASSRSTGNQPQHF. CDR3 coding DNA: TGTGCCAGCAGTCGATCAACAGGGAATCAGCCCCAGCATTTT.

The CDR3 sequence is CASTLQADGYTF. DNA of the CDR3: TGTGCCAGCACTCTACAGGCAGATGGCTACACCTTC. The chain recombines TRBV5-6 with TRBJ1-2, with D tentatively TRBD1 (5 bases). This CDR3 spans 12 amino acids. Between the trimmed V and J ends, which lost 6 bases and 6 bases, there was a span of 12 bases. CDR1 SGHDT and CDR2 YYEEEE come from the germline V gene.

The chain is built from TRBV19 and TRBJ1-2; TRBD1 matches 7 bases. CDR1 and CDR2 from the germline V gene are LNHDA and SQIVND (reference sequence). The V and J ends lost 11 bases and 0 bases, in that order; junction bases with no gene match: 15. This CDR3 region has 16 residues. The CDR3 DNA sequence: TGTGCCTCTCAAGGGACAGCCGGGAAATCTAACTATGGCTACACCTTC. This encodes CASQGTAGKSNYGYTF.

The count of this clone is one. The chain has TRBV29-1 and TRBJ1-2; D is possibly TRBD1 (5 bases). The germline V gene encodes CDR1 SQVTM and CDR2 ANQGSEA. The CDR3 contains 13 residues. V dropped 4 bases and J dropped 4 bases, with 13 bases sitting between them. The CDR3 region is CSVAAGVAYGYTF. Here the CDR3 DNA reads TGCAGCGTTGCGGCGGGGGTTGCCTATGGCTACACCTTC.

The rearrangement joins TRBV19 to TRBJ1-4, with 10 bases identical to TRBD1. The ends lost 4 bases at V and 2 bases at J; junction bases unmatched: 13. This CDR3 comprises 19 residues. Germline-derived CDR1 and CDR2 are LNHDA and SQIVND (reference sequence). In DNA, the CDR3 is TGTGCCAGTAGTACACTTCCGGGACAGGGGACTTTCACTAATGAAAAACTGTTTTTT. Translation: CASSTLPGQGTFTNEKLFF.

The chain joins TRBV2 to TRBJ2-2; weak D call: TRBD2 (5 bases). The CDR3 loop spans 14 amino acids. CDR1 and CDR2 from the germline V gene are SNHLY and FYNNEI. Trimming took off 6 bases at V and 4 bases at J, with 12 bases between the two ends. The CDR3 nucleotides read TGTGCCAGCAGCGAGGGTTTGGGCACCGGGGAGCTGTTTTTT. Translation: CASSEGLGTGELFF.

This clone turned up a few times. The chain joins TRBV10-3 to TRBJ1-6; D may be TRBD1 (5 bases). Germline lookup yields CDR1 ENHRY and CDR2 SYGVKD. V dropped 5 bases and J dropped 7 bases, with 15 bases sitting between them. CDR3 size: 15 residues. The CDR3 sequence is CAISISGHNNSPLHF. The CDR3 region has the DNA TGTGCCATCAGTATCTCAGGGCACAACAATTCACCCCTCCACTTT.

This chain joins TRBV7-2 and TRBJ2-7; maybe TRBD1 (7 bases). Germline V gene sequence: CDR1 SGHTA, CDR2 FQGNSA. With 5 bases removed from V and 0 bases from J, the gap between germline ends came to 14 bases. CDR3 size: 15 residues. DNA of the CDR3: TGTGCCAGCAGCACTCAGGGGGGATCCTCCTACGAGCAGTACTTC. Protein sequence: CASSTQGGSSYEQYF.

The V gene is TRBV5-5, the J gene TRBJ2-3, with 8 nucleotides matching TRBD2. The CDR3 loop spans 15 amino acids. Trimming took 2 bases from V and 0 from J; bases not matched to a gene: 2. Per the germline V gene, CDR1 is SGHKS and CDR2 is YYEKEE (reference sequence). This CDR3 is CASSFGGGSTDTQYF. The CDR3 DNA is TGTGCCAGCAGCTTTGGCGGGGGGAGCACAGATACGCAGTATTTT.

The rearrangement uses TRBV7-2 and TRBJ2-2; 9 positions match TRBD2. Germline CDR1 reads SGHTA; CDR2 reads FQGNSA. The CDR3 is 17 amino acids. The trim removed 1 base at V and 4 bases at J, leaving 7 bases unmatched. The CDR3 DNA sequence: TGTGCCAGCAGCTTAGTGGGGCCGACTAGCGGCACCGGGGAGCTGTTTTTT. Residues: CASSLVGPTSGTGELFF.

This chain uses TRBV5-6 with TRBJ2-7; the D is unclear. V shed 2 bases and J shed 2 bases, with 8 bases lying between them. Germline values: CDR1 SGHDT, CDR2 YYEEEE. This CDR3 region has 13 residues. CDR3 nucleotide sequence: TGTGCCAGCAGCTTCGACATAGCCTACGAGCAGTACTTC. It translates to CASSFDIAYEQYF.

V is TRBV9 and J is TRBJ1-1, with D maybe TRBD1 (5 bases). Germline CDR1 SGDLS, CDR2 YYNGEE. The CDR3 totals 15 residues. V was pared by 2 bases and J by 0 bases, with 11 bases between. The CDR3 DNA follows: TGTGCCAGCAGCGTCGCGACAGATATGAACACTGAAGCTTTCTTT. Its translation: CASSVATDMNTEAFF.

The table lists this clone with a few counts. This chain connects TRBV2 to TRBJ2-7; 9 positions agree with TRBD1. CDR1 is SNHLY, CDR2 FYNNEI, per germline. V shed 3 bases, J shed 6 bases, and the junction held 3 bases outside the gene matches. CDR3 length equals 13 residues. The CDR3: CASSDTTGGEQYF. The CDR3 DNA reads as TGTGCCAGCAGTGACACGACAGGGGGCGAGCAGTACTTC.

The chain has TRBV7-2 and TRBJ2-7, with D tentatively TRBD1 (6 bases). CDR3 length: 14 residues. The germline V gene has CDR1 SGHTA and CDR2 FQGNSA. Trimming removed 5 bases from V and 2 bases from J, with 13 bases in between. The CDR3 region is CASSRGQSAYEQYF. For the CDR3, the DNA is TGTGCCAGCAGCCGCGGACAGAGCGCCTACGAGCAGTACTTC.

This clone came up a few times. This sequence joins TRBV4-3 and TRBJ1-1; maybe TRBD1 (5 bases). Trimming cost V 4 bases and J 4 bases, with 16 bases left between them. This CDR3 has 15 amino acids. Germline values: CDR1 LGHNA, CDR2 YSLEER. The CDR3: CASSPRAAQGTEAFF. For the CDR3, the DNA is TGCGCCAGCAGCCCCAGGGCCGCTCAGGGCACTGAAGCTTTCTTT.